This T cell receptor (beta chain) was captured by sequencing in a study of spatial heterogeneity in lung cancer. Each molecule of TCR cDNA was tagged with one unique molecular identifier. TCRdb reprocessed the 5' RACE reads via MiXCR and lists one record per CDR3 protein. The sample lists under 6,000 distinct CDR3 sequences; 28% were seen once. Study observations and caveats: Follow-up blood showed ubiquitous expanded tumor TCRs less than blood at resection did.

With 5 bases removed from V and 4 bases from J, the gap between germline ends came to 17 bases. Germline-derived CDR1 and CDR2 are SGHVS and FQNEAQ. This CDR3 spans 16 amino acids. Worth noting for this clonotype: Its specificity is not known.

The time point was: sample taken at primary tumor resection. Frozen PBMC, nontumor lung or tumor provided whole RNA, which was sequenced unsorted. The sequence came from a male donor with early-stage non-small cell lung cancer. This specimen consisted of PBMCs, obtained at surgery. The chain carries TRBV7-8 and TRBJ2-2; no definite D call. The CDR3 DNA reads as TGTGCCAGCAGCCCCCGCCGCCCCCCTCCCACCGGGGAGCTGTTTTTT. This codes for CASSPRRPPPTGELFF.